This T cell receptor beta chain was recorded in a study of long-term antiretroviral therapy in people with HIV. The CDR3 covers 15 residues. Germline lookup yields CDR1 LNHNV and CDR2 YYDKDF (reference sequence). V was cut by 9 bases and J by 1 base, with 15 bases left in between. Samples were assayed with immunoSEQ v3.0 at survey level. The assay was immunoSEQ multiplex PCR, and TCRdb's table has in-frame clones only and misses some. The sample contains some 27,000 clones, about 83% of which appear only once. Remarks on this clone: The antigen remains undetermined.

General observations from the study: Compared with controls, HIV repertoires showed narrower CDR3 length ranges. The repertoire was dominated at all time points by clones expanded before ART.

Donors needed at least one pre-ART PBMC sample plus at least two post-ART samples. The source was unsorted PBMCs, collected 4.7 to 5 years after starting antiretroviral therapy. The source of this sequence is a middle-aged man with HIV. The genes are TRBV15 and TRBJ2-2; D uncertain. The chain's CDR3 is CATSFRALNTGELFF. The CDR3, as DNA: TGTGCCACGTCGTTCCGGGCTTTGAACACCGGGGAGCTGTTTTTT.